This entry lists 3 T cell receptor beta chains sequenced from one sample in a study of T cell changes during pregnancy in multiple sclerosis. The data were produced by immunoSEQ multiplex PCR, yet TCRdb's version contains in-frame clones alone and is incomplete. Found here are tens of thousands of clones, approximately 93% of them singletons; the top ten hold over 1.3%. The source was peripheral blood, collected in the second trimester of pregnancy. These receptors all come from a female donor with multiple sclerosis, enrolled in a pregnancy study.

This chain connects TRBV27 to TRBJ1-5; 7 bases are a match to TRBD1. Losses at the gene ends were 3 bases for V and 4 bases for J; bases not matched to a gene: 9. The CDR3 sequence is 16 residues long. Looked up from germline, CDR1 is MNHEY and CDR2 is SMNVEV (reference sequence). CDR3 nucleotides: TGTGCCAGCAGTTTGGGGACAGCGGGGGGTAATCAGCCCCAGCATTTT. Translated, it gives CASSLGTAGGNQPQHF.

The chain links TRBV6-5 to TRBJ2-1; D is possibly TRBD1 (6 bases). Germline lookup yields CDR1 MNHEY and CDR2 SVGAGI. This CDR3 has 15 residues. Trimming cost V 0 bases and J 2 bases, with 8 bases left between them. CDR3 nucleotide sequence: TGTGCCAGCAGTTACTCTACAGGGCCCTACAATGAGCAGTTCTTC. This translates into CASSYSTGPYNEQFF.

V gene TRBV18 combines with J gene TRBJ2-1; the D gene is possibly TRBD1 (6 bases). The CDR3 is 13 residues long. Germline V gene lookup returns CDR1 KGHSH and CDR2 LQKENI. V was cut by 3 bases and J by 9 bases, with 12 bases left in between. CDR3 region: CASSPVQGPEQFF. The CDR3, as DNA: TGTGCCAGCTCACCGGTTCAGGGGCCTGAGCAGTTCTTC. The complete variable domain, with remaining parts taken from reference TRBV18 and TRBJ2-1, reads NAGVMQNPRHLVRRRGQEARLRCSPMKGHSHVYWYRQLPEEGLKFMVYLQKENIIDESGMPKERFSAEFPKEGPSILRIQQVVRGDSAAYFCASSPVQGPEQFFGPGTRLTVL.